What follows are 27 T cell receptor beta chains derived from one specimen sequenced in a study of neurological immune-mediated disorders (dated by TCRdb to between 2018 and 2021). Receptor libraries were prepared by 5' RACE. Data came from an Illumina HiSeq 2500. Starting from the raw public reads, TCRdb applied fastp trimming at Q25, assembled clones with MiXCR and retained in-frame beta chains. When rows share a CDR3 protein, they turn into one entry using the most common DNA and genes. This sample gives about 65,000 distinct CDR3 sequences in total; 4.1% of them show up just once. The ten largest clones add up to about 2.4% of the sample. Specimen: PBMCs. The receptors stem from a man aged 45 to 65 with multiple sclerosis.

This clonotype was seen at least ten times. The chain joins TRBV20-1 to TRBJ2-3; possible D gene TRBD1, 6 bases. Germline V gene lookup returns CDR1 DFQATT and CDR2 SNEGSKA (reference sequence). V dropped 3 bases and J dropped 1 base, with 11 bases sitting between them. The CDR3 runs to 14 residues. CDR3 in amino acids: CSASHAGGTDTQYF. CDR3 in DNA: TGCAGTGCTAGTCATGCAGGGGGCACAGATACGCAGTATTTT.

This clonotype has more than one count but fewer than ten. Given a much more abundant clone one base away, this may be a read error. The V call is TRBV5-6, the J call TRBJ2-3, with TRBD2 identical over 9 bases. The germline V gene encodes CDR1 SGHDT and CDR2 YYEEEE. The CDR3 is 18 residues long. The J segment lost 4 bases and the V segment lost 1 base, leaving 13 bases of the junction unmatched. This CDR3 is CASSLFSGGVTSPDTQYF. The DNA for the CDR3 is TGTGCCAGCAGCTTGTTTAGCGGGGGAGTAACTAGCCCAGATACGCAGTATTTT.

This clonotype was picked up many times. The CDR3: CASSELGKEQFF. The CDR3 DNA reads TGTGCCAGCAGTGAATTGGGAAAAGAGCAGTTCTTC. The chain links TRBV25-1 to TRBJ2-1; D ambiguous. V dropped 1 base and J dropped 10 bases, with 8 bases sitting between them. The CDR3 extends over 12 amino acids. Germline CDR1 MGHDK, CDR2 SYGVNS.

This clonotype was seen at least ten times. Its ends do not fully match the called genes, so a read error is possible. This chain uses TRBV3-1 with TRBJ1-6, with a tentative D call TRBD1 (5 bases). There are 14 residues in the CDR3. The germline V gene has CDR1 LGHDT and CDR2 YNNKEL (reference sequence). DNA for the CDR3: TGTGCCAGCAGCCGTGACAGTCTGAGATCACCCCTCAACTTT. Translation: CASSRDSLRSPLNF.

At least ten counts were recorded for this clonotype. The V and J genes are TRBV5-6 and TRBJ2-1; D possibly corresponds to TRBD2 (5 bases). Trimming stripped 6 bases from V and 4 bases from J, with 14 bases between. CDR1 is SGHDT and CDR2 is YYEEEE in the germline V gene. The CDR3 is 14 amino acids. The CDR3 sequence: CASNLLGTYNEQFF. CDR3 coding DNA: TGTGCCAGCAATTTACTAGGAACTTACAATGAGCAGTTCTTC.

This clonotype has at least ten counts. The rearrangement uses TRBV7-6 and TRBJ1-5; perhaps TRBD1 as D (5 bases). Germline V gene lookup returns CDR1 SGHVS and CDR2 FNYEAQ. With 3 bases removed from V and 1 base from J, the gap between germline ends came to 13 bases. The CDR3 sequence is 16 residues long. CDR3 residues: CASSLGVRDSNQPQHF. The CDR3 DNA reads as TGTGCCAGCAGCTTGGGCGTCCGGGACAGCAATCAGCCCCAGCATTTT.

This clonotype was found many times. The chain links TRBV20-1 to TRBJ1-5; weak D call: TRBD1 (6 bases). Germline V gene data show CDR1 as DFQATT and CDR2 as SNEGSKA (reference sequence). V was pared by 1 base and J by 1 base, with 23 bases between. This CDR3 has 19 residues. CDR3 nucleotide sequence: TGCAGTGCTAGAGTGTCCAGGGGAGAAGGGGGATGGAGCAATCAGCCCCAGCATTTT. Translating it yields CSARVSRGEGGWSNQPQHF.

At least ten counts were recorded for this clonotype. The chain couples TRBV7-9 to TRBJ2-7, with D maybe TRBD1 (6 bases). The CDR3 runs to 15 residues. Germline V gene lookup returns CDR1 SEHNR and CDR2 FQNEAQ (reference sequence). The V end lost 4 bases, the J end lost 0 bases, and 13 bases lay between the germline ends. CDR3 loop: CASSSLQDSSYEQYF. CDR3 sequence (DNA): TGTGCCAGCAGCTCGTTGCAGGACAGCTCCTACGAGCAGTACTTC.

This clonotype was detected many times. This chain joins TRBV7-6 and TRBJ2-1, with TRBD1 as a possible D gene (6 bases). CDR3 length equals 17 residues. Trimming shortened V by 5 bases and J by 2 bases, and 19 bases separated the two germline ends. The germline V gene has CDR1 SGHVS and CDR2 FNYEAQ. The DNA of the CDR3 is TGTGCCAGCAGCGGCAATGGGCAGGGGCCGACCTACAATGAGCAGTTCTTC. It codes for CASSGNGQGPTYNEQFF.

The table lists this clonotype with many counts. The rearrangement links TRBV12-3 or TRBV12-4 to TRBJ1-2; D is undetermined. CDR3 size: 13 residues. V was pared by 6 bases and J by 8 bases, with 16 bases between. The CDR3 DNA reads TGTGCCAGCAGCTGGACCGATTTGGGCGGCTACACCTTC. It specifies CASSWTDLGGYTF.

This clonotype was detected many times. This chain links TRBV5-1 with TRBJ2-1, with TRBD2 identical over 10 bases. Germline CDR1 reads SGHRS; CDR2 reads YFSETQ. The CDR3 runs 15 residues. The junction had 3 bases not matched to a gene; V was cut back by 2 bases and J by 4 bases. The CDR3 region is CASSFPLAGYNEQFF. Written as DNA, the CDR3 is TGCGCCAGCAGCTTTCCACTAGCGGGGTACAATGAGCAGTTCTTC. Looking up the rest from reference TRBV5-1 and TRBJ2-1 gives the full variable domain: KAGVTQTPRYLIKTRGQQVTLSCSPISGHRSVSWYQQTPGQGLQFLFEYFSETQRNKGNFPGRFSGRQFSNSRSEMNVSTLELGDSALYLCASSFPLAGYNEQFFGPGTRLTVL.

This clonotype showed up just a few times. This chain joins TRBV7-2 and TRBJ1-4; no firm D call. The CDR3 contains 15 residues. V was shortened by 2 bases and J by 7 bases, with 14 bases between the two germline ends. Germline values: CDR1 SGHTA, CDR2 FQGNSA. The CDR3 region has the DNA TGTGCCAGCAGCTTACAACCTCGCCCAGGTGAAAAACTGTTTTTT. Translation: CASSLQPRPGEKLFF. Together with reference TRBV7-2 and TRBJ1-4, the CDR3 gives the full variable domain: GAGVSQSPSNKVTEKGKDVELRCDPISGHTALYWYRQSLGQGLEFLIYFQGNSAPDKSGLPSDRFSAERTGGSVSTLTIQRTQQEDSAVYLCASSLQPRPGEKLFFGSGTQLSVL.

This clonotype has more than one count but fewer than ten. The chain recombines TRBV5-1 with TRBJ2-7, with D unresolved. Germline assignment: CDR1 SGHRS and CDR2 YFSETQ. Trimming took 6 bases from V and 1 from J, leaving 11 bases between them. The CDR3 contains 13 residues. The CDR3 here is CASTLESSYEQYF. The CDR3 nucleotides are TGCGCCAGCACCCTTGAAAGTTCCTACGAGCAGTACTTC.

This clonotype was detected many times. This sequence joins TRBV5-1 and TRBJ2-2, with D maybe TRBD1 (6 bases). Trimming removed 0 bases from V and 6 bases from J, with 12 bases in between. Germline loops: CDR1 SGHRS, CDR2 YFSETQ. This CDR3 has 15 amino acids. CDR3 sequence: CASSLVLQGAGELFF. Written as DNA, the CDR3 is TGCGCCAGCAGCTTGGTGTTACAGGGAGCCGGGGAGCTGTTTTTT.

This clonotype was seen a handful of times. The chain recombines TRBV7-8 with TRBJ2-1; unclear D gene. The germline V gene encodes CDR1 SGHVS and CDR2 FQNEAQ. V was shortened by 5 bases and J by 1 base, with 12 bases between the two germline ends. The CDR3 runs 15 residues. CDR3 protein: CASSPGDSSYNEQFF. CDR3 DNA sequence: TGTGCCAGCAGCCCAGGAGACTCATCCTACAATGAGCAGTTCTTC.

This clonotype was seen at least ten times. Germline is not matched at one junction end, which may reflect a read error. This chain uses TRBV7-9 with TRBJ2-4; TRBD2 matches at 8 bases. Per germline, CDR1 SEHNR and CDR2 FQNEAQ (reference sequence). The CDR3 sequence is 23 residues long. The CDR3 sequence is CASSLSPDITLPAGARTKKIQYF. For the CDR3, the DNA is TGTGCCAGCAGCTTATCTCCAGACATTACCCTGCCAGCGGGGGCGAGGACCAAAAAAATTCAGTACTTC.

The chain couples TRBV4-2 to TRBJ2-7; 10 bases match TRBD2. The CDR3 runs to 14 residues. Trimming at V came to 6 bases and at J to 5 bases, leaving 7 bases not matched to a gene. Germline V CDR1 and CDR2: LGHNA, YNFKEQ. The CDR3 DNA sequence: TGTGCCAGCAGTAGCTCCGGGACTAGCGACGAGCAGTACTTC. It yields the protein CASSSSGTSDEQYF.

This clonotype was recorded at least ten times. The V and J genes are TRBV6-1 and TRBJ1-5; possibly TRBD1 for D (5 bases). Looked up from germline, CDR1 is MNHNS and CDR2 is SASEGT. CDR3 length: 14 residues. Trimming pared 0 bases from V and 7 bases from J, leaving 10 bases between. The CDR3 protein is CASSEAEGFQPQHF. DNA for the CDR3: TGTGCCAGCAGTGAAGCAGAGGGGTTCCAGCCCCAGCATTTT.

In this sample, this clonotype turned up many times. V gene TRBV12-3 or TRBV12-4 combines with J gene TRBJ1-2, with 8 bases that match TRBD1. V was pared by 6 bases and J by 5 bases, with 20 bases of the junction left unmatched. The CDR3 is 18 residues long. The DNA for the CDR3 is TGTGCCAGCAGCCATCCCCCTGGGGACAGGTGGGAAAGTTATGGCTACACCTTC. It translates to CASSHPPGDRWESYGYTF.

At least ten counts were recorded for this clonotype. This sequence joins TRBV4-2 and TRBJ1-3, with D unclear. CDR3 length equals 15 residues. The germline V gene encodes CDR1 LGHNA and CDR2 YNFKEQ. Trimming pared 0 bases from V and 2 bases from J, leaving 8 bases between. CDR3 sequence reads: CASSQDSDPGNTIYF. In DNA form, the CDR3 reads TGTGCCAGCAGCCAAGACAGCGACCCTGGAAACACCATATATTTT.

This chain connects TRBV7-2 to TRBJ2-5, with D perhaps given as TRBD1 or TRBD2 (5 bases each). The CDR3 covers 16 residues. Trimming took off 1 base at V and 9 bases at J, with 21 bases between the two ends. Germline lookup yields CDR1 SGHTA and CDR2 FQGNSA. The CDR3 DNA follows: TGTGCCAGCAGCTTAGGACAACGGGGCAGGGTAGGGTCCCAGTACTTC. Translated: CASSLGQRGRVGSQYF.

This clonotype was observed at least ten times. V gene TRBV5-1 combines with J gene TRBJ1-1; the D gene is possibly TRBD1 (5 bases). The CDR3 totals 16 residues. From germline, CDR1 is SGHRS and CDR2 YFSETQ. Between the trimmed V and J ends, which lost 4 bases and 8 bases, there was a span of 24 bases. Here the CDR3 reads CASSPNLAGREQEAFF. The CDR3 DNA reads as TGCGCCAGCAGCCCCAACCTCGCAGGGCGCGAACAGGAAGCTTTCTTT.

This clonotype was observed at least ten times. The V call is TRBV20-1, the J call TRBJ2-3; D ambiguous. The V end was cut by 5 bases, the J end by 0 bases, with 9 bases between. The CDR3 consists of 13 residues. Germline lookup yields CDR1 DFQATT and CDR2 SNEGSKA (reference sequence). The CDR3 here is CSAPKTSTDTQYF. The DNA for the CDR3 is TGCAGTGCTCCCAAGACTAGCACAGATACGCAGTATTTT.

This clonotype was counted ten times or more. The chain carries TRBV12-3 or TRBV12-4 and TRBJ1-4, with 8 positions matching TRBD1. Trimming at V came to 6 bases and at J to 0 bases, leaving 15 bases not matched to a gene. The CDR3 consists of 19 residues. The CDR3 is CASSFSWTGPSATNEKLFF. The DNA for the CDR3 is TGTGCCAGCAGCTTTTCCTGGACAGGGCCTTCAGCAACTAATGAAAAACTGTTTTTT.

The V call is TRBV4-3, the J call TRBJ2-1, with D maybe TRBD1 (6 bases). Germline CDR1 is LGHNA and CDR2 is YSLEER. Trimming cost V 1 base and J 4 bases, with 11 bases left between them. The CDR3 contains 15 residues. In DNA, the CDR3 is TGCGCCAGCAGCCAAGTCCGAGGGGGATACAATGAGCAGTTCTTC. It codes for CASSQVRGGYNEQFF.

Many counts were recorded for this clonotype. This chain connects TRBV5-1 to TRBJ2-6; TRBD2 is a possible D gene (5 bases). Trimming took 4 bases from V and 3 from J, leaving 14 bases between them. The CDR3 spans 16 residues. Germline assignment: CDR1 SGHRS and CDR2 YFSETQ. In DNA form, the CDR3 reads TGCGCCAGCAGCCGCCTCTCGGGGATTGGGGCCAACGTCCTGACTTTC. This encodes CASSRLSGIGANVLTF. Complete variable domain (other parts from reference TRBV5-1 and TRBJ2-6): KAGVTQTPRYLIKTRGQQVTLSCSPISGHRSVSWYQQTPGQGLQFLFEYFSETQRNKGNFPGRFSGRQFSNSRSEMNVSTLELGDSALYLCASSRLSGIGANVLTFGAGSRLTVL.

This clonotype has ten or more counts. CDR3 amino acids: CASSFQAPRTEAFF. The CDR3 DNA sequence: TGTGCCAGCAGCTTTCAGGCCCCCCGGACTGAAGCTTTCTTT. J is TRBJ1-1 and V is TRBV7-2; D ambiguous. Germline V gene data show CDR1 as SGHTA and CDR2 as FQGNSA. The CDR3 spans 14 residues. V gave up 3 bases and J gave up 5 bases, with 13 bases separating them. Using reference TRBV7-2 and TRBJ1-1 for the parts outside the CDR3, the full variable domain is GAGVSQSPSNKVTEKGKDVELRCDPISGHTALYWYRQSLGQGLEFLIYFQGNSAPDKSGLPSDRFSAERTGGSVSTLTIQRTQQEDSAVYLCASSFQAPRTEAFFGQGTRLTVV.